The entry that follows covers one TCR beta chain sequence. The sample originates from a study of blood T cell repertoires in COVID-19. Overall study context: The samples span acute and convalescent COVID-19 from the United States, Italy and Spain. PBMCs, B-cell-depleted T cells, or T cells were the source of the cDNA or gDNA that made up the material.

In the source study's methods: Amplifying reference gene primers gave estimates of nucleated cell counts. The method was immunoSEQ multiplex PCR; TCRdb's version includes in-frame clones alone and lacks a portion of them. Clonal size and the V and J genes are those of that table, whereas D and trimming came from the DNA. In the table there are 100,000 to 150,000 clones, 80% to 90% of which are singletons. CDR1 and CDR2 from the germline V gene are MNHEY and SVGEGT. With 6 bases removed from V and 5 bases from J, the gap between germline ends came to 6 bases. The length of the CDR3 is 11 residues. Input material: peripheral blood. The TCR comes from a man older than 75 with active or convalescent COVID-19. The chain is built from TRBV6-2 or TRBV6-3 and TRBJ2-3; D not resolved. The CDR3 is CASSSLDTQYF. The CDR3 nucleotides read TGTGCCAGCAGCTCGTTAGATACGCAGTATTTT.